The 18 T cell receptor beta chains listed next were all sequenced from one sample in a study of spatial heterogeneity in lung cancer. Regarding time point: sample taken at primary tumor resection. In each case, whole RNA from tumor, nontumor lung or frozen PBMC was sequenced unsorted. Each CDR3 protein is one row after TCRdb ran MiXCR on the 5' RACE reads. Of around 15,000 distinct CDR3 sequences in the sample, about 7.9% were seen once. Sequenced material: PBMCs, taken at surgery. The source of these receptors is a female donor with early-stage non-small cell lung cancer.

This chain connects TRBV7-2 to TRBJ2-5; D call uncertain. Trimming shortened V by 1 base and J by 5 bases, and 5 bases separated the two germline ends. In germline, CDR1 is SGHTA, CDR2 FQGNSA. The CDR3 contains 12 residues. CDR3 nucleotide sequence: TGTGCCAGCAGCTTAGTCCGGGAGACCCAGTACTTC. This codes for CASSLVRETQYF.

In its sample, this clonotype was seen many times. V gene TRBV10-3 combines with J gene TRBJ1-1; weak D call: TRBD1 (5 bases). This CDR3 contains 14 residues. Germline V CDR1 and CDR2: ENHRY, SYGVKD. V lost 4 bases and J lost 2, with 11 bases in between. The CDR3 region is CAISAADSNTEAFF. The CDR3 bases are TGTGCCATCAGTGCCGCCGACAGTAACACTGAAGCTTTCTTT.

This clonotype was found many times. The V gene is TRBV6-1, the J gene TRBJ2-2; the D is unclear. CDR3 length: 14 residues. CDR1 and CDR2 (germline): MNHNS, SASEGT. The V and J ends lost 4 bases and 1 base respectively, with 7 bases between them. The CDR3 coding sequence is TGTGCCAGCAGTGGACACAGGAACACCGGGGAGCTGTTTTTT. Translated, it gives CASSGHRNTGELFF.

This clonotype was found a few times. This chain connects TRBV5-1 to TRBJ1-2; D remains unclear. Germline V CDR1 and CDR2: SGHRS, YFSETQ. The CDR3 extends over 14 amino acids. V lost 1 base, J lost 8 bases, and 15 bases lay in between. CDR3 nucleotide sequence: TGCGCCAGCAGCTTGATCATCGGCCAGCAGGGCTACACCTTC. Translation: CASSLIIGQQGYTF.

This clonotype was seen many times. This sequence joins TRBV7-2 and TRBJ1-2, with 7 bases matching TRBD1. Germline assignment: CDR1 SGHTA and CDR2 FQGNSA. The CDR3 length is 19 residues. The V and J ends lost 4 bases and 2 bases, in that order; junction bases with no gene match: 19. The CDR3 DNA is TGTGCCAGCAGCTCAAGCCCCATAGTTCTCAGGGGGGCGAACTATGGCTACACCTTC. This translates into CASSSSPIVLRGANYGYTF.

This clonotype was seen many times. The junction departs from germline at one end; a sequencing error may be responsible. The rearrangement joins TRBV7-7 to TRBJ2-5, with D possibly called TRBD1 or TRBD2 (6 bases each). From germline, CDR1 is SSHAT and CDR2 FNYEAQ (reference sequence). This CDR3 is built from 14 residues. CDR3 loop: CASSPVGGGETQYF. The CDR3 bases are TGTGCTAGCAGCCCCGTTGGAGGGGGGGAGACCCAGTACTTC.

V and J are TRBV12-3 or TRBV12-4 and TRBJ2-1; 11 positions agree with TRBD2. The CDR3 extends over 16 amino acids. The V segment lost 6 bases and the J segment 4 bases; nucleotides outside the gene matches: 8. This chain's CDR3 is CASSPITSGGYNEQFF. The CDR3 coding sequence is TGTGCCAGCAGCCCGATCACTAGCGGGGGATACAATGAGCAGTTCTTC.

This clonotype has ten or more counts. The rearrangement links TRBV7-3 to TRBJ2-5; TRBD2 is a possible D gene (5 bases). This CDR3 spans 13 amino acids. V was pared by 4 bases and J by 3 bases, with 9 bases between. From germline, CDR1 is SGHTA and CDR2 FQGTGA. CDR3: CASSSGSKETQYF. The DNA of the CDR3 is TGTGCCAGCAGCTCGGGGTCCAAAGAGACCCAGTACTTC.

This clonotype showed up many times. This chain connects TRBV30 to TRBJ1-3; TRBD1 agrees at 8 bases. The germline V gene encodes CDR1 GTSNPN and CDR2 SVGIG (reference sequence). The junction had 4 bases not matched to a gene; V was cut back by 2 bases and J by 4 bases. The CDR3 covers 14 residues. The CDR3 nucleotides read TGTGCCTGGAGTTGGACAGGGAACGGAAACACCATATATTTT. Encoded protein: CAWSWTGNGNTIYF.

CDR3 protein: CSARRPGGATQYF. In DNA, the CDR3 is TGCAGTGCTAGACGGCCCGGCGGTGCTACGCAGTATTTT. The chain recombines TRBV20-1 with TRBJ2-3; D gene ambiguous. CDR3 size: 13 residues. Germline values: CDR1 DFQATT, CDR2 SNEGSKA (reference sequence). Deletions cut 2 bases from V and 8 bases from J, with 14 bases between.

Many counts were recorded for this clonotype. The CDR3, as DNA: TGCAGTGCCCCGGAGGGTGACACTGAAGCTTTCTTT. Its protein is CSAPEGDTEAFF. The rearrangement joins TRBV20-1 to TRBJ1-1; D is unresolved. The length of the CDR3 is 12 residues. Germline CDR1 and CDR2: DFQATT and SNEGSKA (reference sequence). Trimming took off 6 bases at V and 3 bases at J, with 11 bases between the two ends.

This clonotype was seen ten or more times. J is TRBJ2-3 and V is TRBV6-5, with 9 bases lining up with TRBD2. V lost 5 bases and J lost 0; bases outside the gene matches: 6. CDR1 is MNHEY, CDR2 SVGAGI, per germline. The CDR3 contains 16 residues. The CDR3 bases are TGTGCCAGCAGTACACTGGGACTAGCAAGCACAGATACGCAGTATTTT. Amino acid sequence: CASSTLGLASTDTQYF.

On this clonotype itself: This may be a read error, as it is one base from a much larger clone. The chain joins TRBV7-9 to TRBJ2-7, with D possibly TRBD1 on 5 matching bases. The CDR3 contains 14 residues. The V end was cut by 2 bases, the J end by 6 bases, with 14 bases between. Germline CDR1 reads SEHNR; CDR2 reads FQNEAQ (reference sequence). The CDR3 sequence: CASSLQGISGEQYF. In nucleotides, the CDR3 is TGTGCCAGCAGCTTACAGGGAATTAGTGGCGAGCAGTACTTC.

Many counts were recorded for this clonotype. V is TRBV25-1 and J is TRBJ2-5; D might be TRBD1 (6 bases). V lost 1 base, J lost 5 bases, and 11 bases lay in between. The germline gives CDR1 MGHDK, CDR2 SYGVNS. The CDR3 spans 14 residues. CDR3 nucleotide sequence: TGTGCCAGCAGTGAATCGACAGGCCGGGAGACCCAGTACTTC. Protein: CASSESTGRETQYF.

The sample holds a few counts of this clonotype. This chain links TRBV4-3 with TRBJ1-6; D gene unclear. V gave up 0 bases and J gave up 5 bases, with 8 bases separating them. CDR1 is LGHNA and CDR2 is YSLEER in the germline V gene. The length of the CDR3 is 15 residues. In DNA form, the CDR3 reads TGCGCCAGCAGCCAAGACGACCAGGATAATTCACCCCTCCACTTT. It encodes CASSQDDQDNSPLHF.

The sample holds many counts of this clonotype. Here the CDR3 DNA reads TGTGCCAGCAGCTCCCTTTCCGAGGGTTCACCCCTCCACTTT. Its translation is CASSSLSEGSPLHF. This chain links TRBV7-2 with TRBJ1-6; D not certain. Germline loops: CDR1 SGHTA, CDR2 FQGNSA. Trimming shortened V by 4 bases and J by 9 bases, and 13 bases separated the two germline ends. The CDR3 consists of 14 residues.

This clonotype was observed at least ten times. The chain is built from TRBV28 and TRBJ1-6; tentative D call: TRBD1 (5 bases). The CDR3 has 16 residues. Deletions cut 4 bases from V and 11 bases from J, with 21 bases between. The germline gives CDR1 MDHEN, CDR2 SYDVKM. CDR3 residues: CASSSAGAAWEAPLHF. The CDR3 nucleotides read TGTGCCAGCAGTTCGGCTGGGGCGGCTTGGGAAGCACCCCTCCACTTT. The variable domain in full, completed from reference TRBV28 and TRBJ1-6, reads DVKVTQSSRYLVKRTGEKVFLECVQDMDHENMFWYRQDPGLGLRLIYFSYDVKMKEKGDIPEGYSVSREKKERFSLILESASTNQTSMYLCASSSAGAAWEAPLHFGNGTRLTVT.

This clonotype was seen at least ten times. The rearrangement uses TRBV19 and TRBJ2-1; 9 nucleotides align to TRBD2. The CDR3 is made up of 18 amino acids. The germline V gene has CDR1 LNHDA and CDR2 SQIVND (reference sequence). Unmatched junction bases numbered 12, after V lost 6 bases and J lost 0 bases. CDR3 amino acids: CASRVTPLSGSSYNEQFF. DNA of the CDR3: TGTGCCAGTAGGGTTACCCCCCTTAGCGGGAGCTCCTACAATGAGCAGTTCTTC.